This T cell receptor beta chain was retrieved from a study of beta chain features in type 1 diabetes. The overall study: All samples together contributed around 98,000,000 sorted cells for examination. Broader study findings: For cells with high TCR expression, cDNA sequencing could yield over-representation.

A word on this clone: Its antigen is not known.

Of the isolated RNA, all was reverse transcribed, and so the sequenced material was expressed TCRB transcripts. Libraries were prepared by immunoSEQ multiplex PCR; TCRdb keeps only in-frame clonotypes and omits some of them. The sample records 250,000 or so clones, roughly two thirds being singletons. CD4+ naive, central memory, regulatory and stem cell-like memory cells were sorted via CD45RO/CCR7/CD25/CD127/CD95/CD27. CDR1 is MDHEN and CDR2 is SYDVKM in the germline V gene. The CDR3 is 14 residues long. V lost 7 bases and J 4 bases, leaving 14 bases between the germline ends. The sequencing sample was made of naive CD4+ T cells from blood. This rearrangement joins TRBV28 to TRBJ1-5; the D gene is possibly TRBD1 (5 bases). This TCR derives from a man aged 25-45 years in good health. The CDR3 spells CASTPGGTNQPQHF. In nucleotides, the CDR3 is TGTGCCAGCACTCCCGGGGGAACGAATCAGCCCCAGCATTTT.